The clone carrying this T cell receptor (beta chain) was observed a single time. The junction had 2 bases not matched to a gene; V was cut back by 7 bases and J by 0 bases. Germline lookup yields CDR1 ENHRY and CDR2 SYGVKD. This CDR3 spans 13 amino acids. These data come from a study of blood T cell repertoires in COVID-19. Study in general: Whether acute or convalescent, the COVID-19 samples came from the United States, Italy and Spain. From T cells, B-cell-depleted T cells, or PBMCs came the material, which was cDNA or gDNA.

Libraries were prepared by immunoSEQ multiplex PCR; TCRdb keeps only in-frame clonotypes and omits some of them. The sample lists around 450,000 clones, roughly 91% occurring once. The TCR sequence derives from a young woman with acute or convalescent COVID-19. The specimen was peripheral blood. The rearrangement joins TRBV10-3 to TRBJ1-1; the match to TRBD1 covers 7 bases. In DNA, the CDR3 is TGTGCCATCAACGGACAGGTGAACACTGAAGCTTTCTTT. Translating gives CAINGQVNTEAFF.